This TCR beta chain was captured by sequencing in a study of identical twins. Study outcomes and limitations: When twins shared out-of-frame alpha sequences, those sequences had excess low generation probability. Weaker excess sharing between twins was seen in beta out-of-frame sequences.

This clonotype was observed a handful of times. Its antigen is undetermined. The J segment lost 4 bases and the V segment lost 0 bases, leaving 5 bases of the junction unmatched. The CDR3 totals 16 residues. Germline V gives CDR1 SGHDT, CDR2 YYEEEE. A universal primer binding site was introduced by template switching. The final cDNA contained unique molecular identifiers. TCRdb reprocessed the 5' RACE reads via MiXCR and lists one record per CDR3 protein. The sample shows roughly 280,000 distinct CDR3 sequences, less than 9.5% of them seen only once. These same records also appear under a second study, on yellow fever vaccine responses in identical twins. That report notes: Twin vaccine T cell responses reportedly seemed partly convergent, partly personalized.

Sequences were obtained from CD8+ T cells sorted from blood. The TCR originated in a woman aged 18-29 years in good health. The gene calls are TRBV5-6 and TRBJ1-5, with 9 bases that match TRBD1. This CDR3 is CASSLDRGLGNQPQHF. As DNA, the CDR3 is TGTGCCAGCAGCTTGGACAGGGGGCTAGGGAATCAGCCCCAGCATTTT.